Shown below are 32 T cell receptor beta chains from a single sample sequenced in a study of T cell responses to AZD1222 COVID-19 vaccine. Clones were read by immunoSEQ multiplex PCR, and TCRdb kept only the in-frame ones, dropping some. The sample lists tens of thousands of clones; roughly 88% were seen once. Here the sequenced sample was peripheral blood, taken on day 0 of AZD1222 vaccination. The receptor set was obtained from an adult in good health.

Only a few counts were recorded for this clone. This chain uses TRBV30 with TRBJ2-7; the match to TRBD2 covers 7 bases. Unmatched junction bases numbered 11, after V lost 3 bases and J lost 3 bases. Germline V gene sequence: CDR1 GTSNPN, CDR2 SVGIG (reference sequence). The CDR3 spans 15 residues. CDR3 residues: CAWRGAFGGDYEQYF. In DNA form, the CDR3 reads TGTGCCTGGAGGGGCGCTTTTGGGGGGGACTACGAGCAGTACTTC.

The chain is built from TRBV28 and TRBJ1-5; 11 nucleotides agree with TRBD1. The CDR3 sequence is 15 residues long. The germline V gene encodes CDR1 MDHEN and CDR2 SYDVKM. V lost 10 bases, J lost 7 bases, and 12 bases stayed unmatched. CDR3 coding DNA: TGTGCCATAGGGGAGGACAGGGGGCTCGGGCAGCCCCAGCATTTT. It translates to CAIGEDRGLGQPQHF.

This clone was seen more than once but under ten times. This sequence joins TRBV6-1 and TRBJ2-7, with 8 bases lining up with TRBD2. This CDR3 has 18 residues. V lost 3 bases and J lost 1; bases outside the gene matches: 14. CDR1 is MNHNS and CDR2 is SASEGT in the germline V gene. The CDR3 loop reads CASSDSALGRGASYEQYF. In DNA, the CDR3 is TGTGCCAGCAGTGATTCGGCCTTGGGGCGGGGGGCGTCCTACGAGCAGTACTTC.

The J gene is TRBJ2-6, the V gene TRBV6-4, with D unresolved. CDR3 length: 14 amino acids. The germline V and J ends were trimmed by 2 bases and 0 bases, with 2 bases remaining between them. Germline V gene sequence: CDR1 MRHNA, CDR2 SNTAGT. CDR3 DNA sequence: TGTGCCAGCAGTGACAACTCTGGGGCCAACGTCCTGACTTTC. It encodes CASSDNSGANVLTF.

By its share, this clone is medium-sized. The chain employs TRBV2 and TRBJ1-6, with D perhaps TRBD1 (6 bases). Germline CDR1 is SNHLY and CDR2 is FYNNEI. The germline V and J ends were trimmed by 5 bases and 8 bases, with 25 bases remaining between them. This CDR3 has 18 amino acids. Here the CDR3 reads CASSTHGRQAAKDSPLHF. In DNA, the CDR3 is TGTGCCAGCAGTACGCACGGTAGACAGGCCGCGAAGGATTCACCCCTCCACTTT.

The chain has TRBV4-1 and TRBJ2-3; tentatively, D is TRBD1 or TRBD2 (5 bases each). This CDR3 has 15 residues. Trimming cost V 3 bases and J 6 bases, with 16 bases left between them. Germline V CDR1 and CDR2: MGHRA, YSYEKL. CDR3 DNA sequence: TGCGCCAGCAGCCAGCTCGGATTAGGGGAGGATACGCAGTATTTT. It encodes CASSQLGLGEDTQYF.

The chain is built from TRBV6-5 and TRBJ2-5; perhaps TRBD2 as D (5 bases). V lost 6 bases to trimming and J lost 0 bases, with 11 bases between them. Germline-derived CDR1 and CDR2 are MNHEY and SVGAGI. This CDR3 contains 14 residues. CDR3 region: CASSMTNNQETQYF. The CDR3 coding sequence is TGTGCCAGCAGCATGACTAACAACCAAGAGACCCAGTACTTC.

The table lists this clone with a count of one. The chain links TRBV19 to TRBJ2-2; 11 nucleotides match TRBD1. Germline V CDR1 and CDR2: LNHDA, SQIVND (reference sequence). The CDR3 is made up of 16 amino acids. V lost 5 bases to trimming and J lost 3 bases; unmatched junction nucleotides: 5. CDR3 loop: CASSLDRGQDTGELFF. DNA of the CDR3: TGTGCCAGTAGTCTGGACAGGGGGCAAGACACCGGGGAGCTGTTTTTT.

This clone was seen a handful of times. The gene calls are TRBV7-9 and TRBJ2-2; TRBD2 matches 7 bases. CDR1 is SEHNR, CDR2 FQNEAQ, per germline (reference sequence). The CDR3 has 14 residues. The V segment lost 5 bases and the J segment 7 bases; nucleotides outside the gene matches: 7. The CDR3 nucleotides read TGTGCCAGCAGCCTTACTAGCGACGGCGGGGAGCTGTTTTTT. Encoded protein: CASSLTSDGGELFF.

This clone was recorded only once. The genes are TRBV7-6 and TRBJ1-1; the D gene is possibly TRBD1 (6 bases). Germline V gene data show CDR1 as SGHVS and CDR2 as FNYEAQ. The CDR3 covers 16 residues. Deletions cut 1 base from V and 8 bases from J, with 20 bases between. DNA for the CDR3: TGTGCCAGCAGCTTAGGAGTGTCACAGGGTGGGTCGGAAGCTTTCTTT. Translating it yields CASSLGVSQGGSEAFF.

The gene calls are TRBV19 and TRBJ1-1; D uncertain. The CDR3 is made up of 15 amino acids. V was clipped by 2 bases and J by 2 bases, with 12 bases between them. Germline CDR1 LNHDA, CDR2 SQIVND (reference sequence). This CDR3 is CASSITVSVNTEAFF. The CDR3 DNA is TGTGCCAGTAGTATAACTGTTTCGGTTAACACTGAAGCTTTCTTT. Together with reference TRBV19 and TRBJ1-1, the CDR3 gives the full variable domain: DGGITQSPKYLFRKEGQNVTLSCEQNLNHDAMYWYRQDPGQGLRLIYYSQIVNDFQKGDIAEGYSVSREKKESFPLTVTSAQKNPTAFYLCASSITVSVNTEAFFGQGTRLTVV.

The V and J genes are TRBV2 and TRBJ1-2, with D unresolved. Trimming cost V 0 bases and J 4 bases, with 9 bases left between them. Germline CDR1 SNHLY, CDR2 FYNNEI. This CDR3 comprises 14 residues. The CDR3 region has the DNA TGTGCCAGCAGTGAAGCCGGGTTCGTCTATGGCTACACCTTC. Translation gives CASSEAGFVYGYTF.

The rearrangement joins TRBV6-1 to TRBJ2-1; D not resolved. Trimming left V 2 bases short and J 3 bases short, with 5 bases between. CDR3 length: 13 residues. From germline, CDR1 is MNHNS and CDR2 SASEGT. The CDR3: CASSEYGYNEQFF. Written as DNA, the CDR3 is TGTGCCAGCAGTGAATACGGCTACAATGAGCAGTTCTTC.

The gene calls are TRBV16 and TRBJ1-1; D may be TRBD1 (6 bases). Trimming left V 5 bases short and J 4 bases short, with 11 bases between. The CDR3 spans 13 residues. Germline V lookup: CDR1 KGHSY, CDR2 FQNENV. The CDR3 reads CASSDTGSTEAFF. In DNA form, the CDR3 reads TGTGCCAGCAGCGATACAGGGAGCACTGAAGCTTTCTTT.

This chain connects TRBV5-1 to TRBJ2-1; D is possibly TRBD1 (5 bases). The germline CDR1 and CDR2 sequences are SGHRS and YFSETQ. The CDR3 sequence is 16 residues long. V lost 0 bases and J lost 0, with 10 bases in between. The CDR3 reads CASSLGGASSYNEQFF. CDR3 coding DNA: TGCGCCAGCAGCTTGGGTGGGGCCAGCTCCTACAATGAGCAGTTCTTC.

The chain joins TRBV5-1 to TRBJ1-3, with a weak D call TRBD1 (6 bases). Per germline, CDR1 SGHRS and CDR2 YFSETQ. V lost 0 bases and J 0 bases, leaving 13 bases between the germline ends. CDR3 length equals 17 residues. The CDR3 is CASSLEWGLSSGNTIYF. The CDR3 region has the DNA TGCGCCAGCAGCTTGGAGTGGGGGCTGAGCTCTGGAAACACCATATATTTT.

Here the CDR3 reads CASSLAGTLNQPQHF. CDR3 bases: TGTGCCAGCAGCTTAGCGGGCACCTTGAATCAGCCCCAGCATTTT. The chain employs TRBV7-2 and TRBJ1-5, with D unclear. The CDR3 totals 15 residues. Germline values: CDR1 SGHTA, CDR2 FQGNSA. V shed 0 bases and J shed 4 bases, with 10 bases lying between them.

The chain joins TRBV12-3 or TRBV12-4 to TRBJ2-7, with TRBD1 identical over 10 bases. The V segment lost 5 bases and the J segment 3 bases; nucleotides outside the gene matches: 1. The CDR3 sequence is 13 residues long. CDR3 bases: TGTGCCAGCAGTCGGGACAGGGGCTACGAGCAGTACTTC. Translation: CASSRDRGYEQYF.

In its sample, this clone was seen a few times. The gene calls are TRBV6-5 and TRBJ1-5; D is ambiguous. Per germline, CDR1 MNHEY and CDR2 SVGAGI. The V end was cut by 6 bases, the J end by 0 bases, with 9 bases between. This CDR3 region has 14 residues. The CDR3 reads CASSSRGSNQPQHF. CDR3 DNA: TGTGCCAGCAGCTCCCGGGGTAGCAATCAGCCCCAGCATTTT.

The chain has TRBV6-2 or TRBV6-3 and TRBJ2-7; 9 bases map to TRBD1. V dropped 0 bases and J dropped 3; count of bases not matched to a gene: 0. Per the germline V gene, CDR1 is MNHEY and CDR2 is SVGEGT. This CDR3 is 14 amino acids long. Here the CDR3 DNA reads TGTGCCAGCAGTTACTCGACAGGGGGCTACGAGCAGTACTTC. It encodes CASSYSTGGYEQYF.

This rearrangement joins TRBV2 to TRBJ1-1; 7 bases agree with TRBD1. V dropped 7 bases and J dropped 2; count of bases not matched to a gene: 4. The CDR3 contains 13 residues. Germline-derived CDR1 and CDR2 are SNHLY and FYNNEI. CDR3 residues: CASNGQANTEAFF. In nucleotides, the CDR3 is TGTGCCAGCAATGGACAGGCCAACACTGAAGCTTTCTTT.

The chain is built from TRBV4-2 and TRBJ1-1; TRBD1 matches at 7 bases. The CDR3 consists of 15 residues. Germline V lookup: CDR1 LGHNA, CDR2 YNFKEQ. After removal of 3 bases from V and 0 bases from J, the junction contained 4 bases not matched to a gene. The CDR3 region has the DNA TGTGCCAGCAGCCACTCGACAGGGATGAACACTGAAGCTTTCTTT. Its translation is CASSHSTGMNTEAFF.

This chain joins TRBV5-1 and TRBJ2-7; D is perhaps TRBD1 or TRBD2 (5 bases each). Germline CDR1 and CDR2: SGHRS and YFSETQ. V gave up 4 bases and J gave up 4 bases, with 12 bases separating them. The CDR3 length is 13 residues. CDR3 nucleotide sequence: TGCGCCAGCAGCGTGGGACGGGCGTACGAGCAGTACTTC. This gives the protein CASSVGRAYEQYF.

The chain joins TRBV7-2 to TRBJ2-2; possibly TRBD2 for D (8 bases). CDR3 length: 19 residues. CDR1 SGHTA and CDR2 FQGNSA come from the germline V gene. V gave up 1 base and J gave up 4 bases, with 22 bases separating them. The DNA of the CDR3 is TGTGCCAGCAGCTTAGAGGGGGCATGGACTAGCCAAATCACCGGGGAGCTGTTTTTT. Translation: CASSLEGAWTSQITGELFF.

The chain couples TRBV18 to TRBJ2-1; 8 nucleotides align to TRBD1. The CDR3 loop spans 15 amino acids. Trimming at V came to 5 bases and at J to 5 bases, leaving 8 bases not matched to a gene. Germline CDR1 KGHSH, CDR2 LQKENI. CDR3 loop: CASSSTRDRNNEQFF. CDR3 DNA: TGTGCCAGCTCATCGACCCGGGACAGGAACAATGAGCAGTTCTTC.

The chain employs TRBV9 and TRBJ2-1, with TRBD2 matching 11 bases. Trimming cost V 0 bases and J 9 bases; bases outside gene matches: 8. Germline lookup yields CDR1 SGDLS and CDR2 YYNGEE. The CDR3 runs 16 residues. CDR3 nucleotides: TGTGCCAGCAGCGTAGGACTAGCGGGATTTGCTAGTGAGCAGTTCTTC. Amino acids: CASSVGLAGFASEQFF.

The CDR3 DNA reads TGTGCCAGCAGCCTAGAGGGGGCCCTTGAAGCTTTCTTT. Amino acid sequence: CASSLEGALEAFF. This chain links TRBV3-1 (or the pseudogene TRBV3-2) with TRBJ1-1; 7 nucleotides agree with TRBD1. CDR1 and CDR2 (germline): LGHDT, YNNKEL (reference sequence). J gave up 7 bases and V 4 bases, and 6 bases lay outside the gene matches. CDR3 length: 13 residues.

The V gene is TRBV28, the J gene TRBJ2-7; TRBD1 or TRBD2 may be the D gene (6 bases each). Looked up from germline, CDR1 is MDHEN and CDR2 is SYDVKM. V dropped 6 bases and J dropped 2 bases, with 14 bases sitting between them. This CDR3 is built from 14 residues. CDR3 sequence: CASRNDRTTYEQYF. Here the CDR3 DNA reads TGTGCCAGCAGGAACGACAGGACTACCTACGAGCAGTACTTC.

V and J are TRBV30 and TRBJ1-2, with D maybe TRBD1 (6 bases). The V gene's germline CDR1 is GTSNPN and CDR2 SVGIG (reference sequence). The CDR3 consists of 13 residues. The germline V and J ends were trimmed by 4 bases and 4 bases, with 13 bases remaining between them. The CDR3: CAWKKGGGYGYTF. In DNA, the CDR3 is TGTGCCTGGAAAAAGGGAGGGGGCTATGGCTACACCTTC.

This chain uses TRBV5-1 with TRBJ2-7, with 9 nucleotides matching TRBD1. V was pared by 3 bases and J by 6 bases, with 10 bases of the junction left unmatched. The CDR3 contains 15 residues. Germline V gene lookup returns CDR1 SGHRS and CDR2 YFSETQ. DNA for the CDR3: TGCGCCAGCAGCTCGTCCGGGACAGGGACCCCCGAGCAGTACTTC. It specifies CASSSSGTGTPEQYF.

J is TRBJ1-2 and V is TRBV3-1 (or the pseudogene TRBV3-2), with D possibly matching TRBD1 (5 bases). V lost 0 bases and J 4 bases, leaving 15 bases between the germline ends. Germline values: CDR1 LGHDT, CDR2 YNNKEL (reference sequence). The CDR3 length is 16 residues. The CDR3 sequence is CASSQDAGAASYGYTF. In DNA, the CDR3 is TGTGCCAGCAGCCAAGACGCCGGGGCGGCTAGCTATGGCTACACCTTC.

The rearrangement joins TRBV30 to TRBJ1-2; TRBD1 is a possible D gene (5 bases). This CDR3 has 11 amino acids. Germline V CDR1 and CDR2: GTSNPN, SVGIG (reference sequence). Trimming took 0 bases from V and 8 from J, leaving 7 bases between them. The CDR3 DNA reads TGTGCCTGGAGTGTAGGGGTCGGCTACACCTTC. As protein: CAWSVGVGYTF.